Shown below are 23 T cell receptor beta chains from a single sample sequenced in a study of shared clonotypes between healthy human individuals (TCRdb year 2020). Library construction relied on the immunoSEQ multiplex PCR assay. Entries here come from immuneACCESS through TCRdb and include only in-frame sequences with V and J called. Some clones fail to appear in such tables; in the studies checked, an unresolved V gene covers under half of the shortfall, and the cause of the remainder is unknown. The sample table shows 2,500,000 or so clones, and about 90% are seen once. 0.37% of the sample belongs to the ten largest clones. The sample consisted of naive CD4+ T cells from PBMCs. This sample's cell subset or site label indicates: CD45RA+ positively selected. These TCRs come from a man younger than 30 in good health. Some clones in this sample may be carry-over from other donors' samples.

This rearrangement joins TRBV12-2 to TRBJ2-2; the table's D gene call, TRBD2, was not cross checked with the DNA. TRBV12-2 is reported as a pseudogene. This CDR3 has 10 amino acids. The CDR3, as DNA: TGTGCAAGTCGCCTAGGAGTGCTGTTTTTT. Translating gives CASRLGVLFF.

This chain links TRBV18 with TRBJ2-7; D possibly corresponds to TRBD2 (5 bases). The V end lost 6 bases, the J end lost 6 bases, and 15 bases lay between the germline ends. Germline-derived CDR1 and CDR2 are KGHSH and LQKENI. This CDR3 is 13 amino acids long. The CDR3 bases are TGTGCCAGCTCCGTAGCTGTAGGAGGCGAGCAGTACTTC. It codes for CASSVAVGGEQYF.

This rearrangement joins TRBV27 to TRBJ2-5, with unresolved D. V was cut by 3 bases and J by 1 base, with 9 bases left in between. Germline CDR1 is MNHEY and CDR2 is SMNVEV (reference sequence). The CDR3 has 14 amino acids. The CDR3 sequence: CASSFMGIQETQYF. CDR3 DNA sequence: TGTGCCAGCAGTTTTATGGGTATCCAAGAGACCCAGTACTTC.

The chain links TRBV28 to TRBJ1-1, with D maybe TRBD1 (5 bases). CDR3 length: 13 amino acids. Per the germline V gene, CDR1 is MDHEN and CDR2 is SYDVKM. V lost 8 bases and J lost 8, with 18 bases in between. CDR3 residues: CASLDGATREAFF. DNA of the CDR3: TGTGCCAGCCTCGACGGGGCTACCCGCGAAGCTTTCTTT.

V and J are TRBV5-1 and TRBJ2-2; perhaps D is TRBD1 or TRBD2 (5 bases each). There are 14 residues in the CDR3. The germline V and J ends were trimmed by 10 bases and 0 bases, with 13 bases remaining between them. Germline loops: CDR1 SGHRS, CDR2 YFSETQ. CDR3 in amino acids: CAEGDGSNTGELFF. CDR3 nucleotide sequence: TGCGCCGAAGGGGACGGATCGAACACCGGGGAGCTGTTTTTT.

The V call is TRBV5-1, the J call TRBJ2-5; D is uncertain. CDR1 SGHRS and CDR2 YFSETQ come from the germline V gene. The CDR3 is 14 amino acids. V lost 4 bases and J 4 bases, leaving 14 bases between the germline ends. CDR3 DNA: TGCGCCAGCAGCCTGGTGTTACAAGGAGAGACCCAGTACTTC. Its translation is CASSLVLQGETQYF.

The rearrangement links TRBV19 to TRBJ1-2, with D perhaps TRBD1 (6 bases). Trimming left V 3 bases short and J 3 bases short, with 17 bases between. The CDR3 is 16 amino acids. Germline-derived CDR1 and CDR2 are LNHDA and SQIVND (reference sequence). The CDR3 reads CASSIRGRGQYYGYTF. DNA for the CDR3: TGTGCCAGTAGTATTCGGGGCAGGGGACAATACTATGGCTACACCTTC.

The chain combines TRBV29-1 with TRBJ2-3; the D is unclear. Germline loops: CDR1 SQVTM, CDR2 ANQGSEA. The CDR3 is 11 amino acids. Trimming stripped 4 bases from V and 5 bases from J, with 7 bases between. The CDR3 sequence is CSVVLGDTQYF. The CDR3, as DNA: TGCAGCGTTGTGCTTGGAGATACGCAGTATTTT.

The V call is TRBV7-3, the J call TRBJ2-3, with TRBD2 as a possible D gene (6 bases). V gave up 3 bases and J gave up 2 bases, with 15 bases separating them. Germline V gene sequence: CDR1 SGHTA, CDR2 FQGTGA. The CDR3 loop spans 16 amino acids. This chain's CDR3 is CASSFSASDPTDTQYF. The CDR3 coding sequence is TGTGCCAGCAGCTTTAGTGCTAGCGACCCCACAGATACGCAGTATTTT.

This chain joins TRBV18 and TRBJ2-7; possible D gene TRBD2, 6 bases. The germline V and J ends were trimmed by 5 bases and 5 bases, with 16 bases remaining between them. Per the germline V gene, CDR1 is KGHSH and CDR2 is LQKENI. The length of the CDR3 is 14 residues. The CDR3 DNA reads as TGTGCCAGCTCAGGAGGGACGACCCGGAACGAGCAGTACTTC. Residues: CASSGGTTRNEQYF.

The chain links TRBV30 to TRBJ2-7; D uncertain. From germline, CDR1 is GTSNPN and CDR2 SVGIG (reference sequence). Trimming removed 4 bases from V and 4 bases from J, with 8 bases in between. This CDR3 comprises 11 residues. The CDR3 sequence: CAWKAKYEQYF. In nucleotides, the CDR3 is TGTGCCTGGAAAGCGAAATACGAGCAGTACTTC.

The chain has TRBV28 and TRBJ1-4; 10 bases map to TRBD1. The V gene end was trimmed by 4 bases and the J gene end by 7 bases; junction bases not matched to a gene: 9. The CDR3 runs 16 residues. Germline CDR1 is MDHEN and CDR2 is SYDVKM. The CDR3 DNA sequence: TGTGCCAGCAGTTCGGCCGGGACAGGGGCGGCTGAAAAACTGTTTTTT. As protein: CASSSAGTGAAEKLFF.

This clone was seen only once. The chain recombines TRBV18 with TRBJ2-2; 7 bases are shared with TRBD1. The CDR3 contains 17 residues. V shed 3 bases and J 4 bases; nucleotides not matched to a gene: 11. CDR1 and CDR2 (germline): KGHSH, LQKENI. In DNA form, the CDR3 reads TGTGCCAGCTCACCCCCCCTGACAGGGTTTGGCACCGGGGAGCTGTTTTTT. Amino acid sequence: CASSPPLTGFGTGELFF. Supplemented by reference TRBV18 and TRBJ2-2, the full variable domain reads NAGVMQNPRHLVRRRGQEARLRCSPMKGHSHVYWYRQLPEEGLKFMVYLQKENIIDESGMPKERFSAEFPKEGPSILRIQQVVRGDSAAYFCASSPPLTGFGTGELFFGEGSRLTVL.

V and J are TRBV2 and TRBJ2-7, with no clear D. V lost 7 bases, J lost 2 bases, and 12 bases lay in between. The CDR3 covers 13 residues. Germline assignment: CDR1 SNHLY and CDR2 FYNNEI. CDR3 nucleotides: TGTGCCAGCACCGCGCTGGTCGCCTACGAGCAGTACTTC. It translates to CASTALVAYEQYF.

This clone was counted once. V usage is TRBV2 and J usage is TRBJ2-7, with TRBD2 as a possible D gene (6 bases). V was pared by 5 bases and J by 6 bases, with 17 bases between. The V gene's germline CDR1 is SNHLY and CDR2 FYNNEI. CDR3 size: 14 residues. The DNA of the CDR3 is TGTGCCAGCAGTTTCCGACTAGTCGTTTCCGAGCAGTACTTC. The encoded protein is CASSFRLVVSEQYF.

The gene calls are TRBV7-2 and TRBJ2-7; the D call may be TRBD1 or TRBD2 (5 bases each). V lost 5 bases and J 4 bases, leaving 15 bases between the germline ends. The CDR3 has 14 residues. The germline CDR1 and CDR2 sequences are SGHTA and FQGNSA. CDR3 region: CASSARDRKYEQYF. DNA for the CDR3: TGTGCCAGCAGCGCCCGGGACCGCAAATACGAGCAGTACTTC.

The chain joins TRBV25-1 to TRBJ2-7; 8 bases match TRBD2. CDR1 and CDR2 from the germline V gene are MGHDK and SYGVNS. CDR3 size: 13 residues. V shed 3 bases and J 5 bases; nucleotides not matched to a gene: 3. This chain's CDR3 is CASSDRLANEQYF. The CDR3 nucleotides read TGTGCCAGCAGTGACAGACTAGCGAACGAGCAGTACTTC.

This clone has just one count. Within the sample, other DNA sequences also encode this same CDR3. The rearrangement joins TRBV27 to TRBJ2-5, with D unresolved. The length of the CDR3 is 12 residues. Germline CDR1 reads MNHEY; CDR2 reads SMNVEV (reference sequence). V lost 0 bases and J 5 bases, leaving 4 bases between the germline ends. The chain's CDR3 is CASSLSGETQYF. DNA for the CDR3: TGTGCCAGCAGTTTATCTGGGGAGACCCAGTACTTC.

The J gene is TRBJ2-7, the V gene TRBV6-6, with a tentative D call TRBD1 (5 bases). This CDR3 is built from 14 residues. The V end lost 2 bases, the J end lost 4 bases, and 12 bases lay between the germline ends. Germline V lookup: CDR1 MNHNY, CDR2 SVGAGI (reference sequence). The CDR3 is CASSYGRVWYEQYF. CDR3 DNA sequence: TGTGCCAGCAGTTACGGCAGGGTCTGGTACGAGCAGTACTTC.

This clone was detected only a few times. The chain joins TRBV5-4 to TRBJ2-2; 8 bases map to TRBD1. CDR1 is SGHNT, CDR2 YYREEE, per germline (reference sequence). With 3 bases clipped from V and 4 bases from J, the junction kept 8 bases outside the gene matches. There are 16 residues in the CDR3. The chain's CDR3 is CASSSPGGAVTGELFF. CDR3 nucleotides: TGTGCCAGCAGCTCCCCAGGGGGCGCTGTCACCGGGGAGCTGTTTTTT.

The chain joins TRBV27 to TRBJ2-1; 10 nucleotides line up with TRBD2. The CDR3 totals 16 residues. Unmatched junction bases numbered 5, after V lost 5 bases and J lost 1 base. Per the germline V gene, CDR1 is MNHEY and CDR2 is SMNVEV (reference sequence). This chain's CDR3 is CASSIQTSGSYNEQFF. The CDR3 coding sequence is TGTGCCAGCAGTATACAGACTAGCGGGTCCTACAATGAGCAGTTCTTC.

The chain couples TRBV5-4 to TRBJ2-3, with D perhaps being TRBD1 or TRBD2 (5 bases each). The V gene's germline CDR1 is SGHNT and CDR2 YYREEE (reference sequence). The CDR3 runs to 15 residues. V gave up 4 bases and J gave up 4 bases, with 16 bases separating them. In DNA form, the CDR3 reads TGTGCCAGCAGCATTACATCCTCGGGGCCAGATACGCAGTATTTT. Encoded protein: CASSITSSGPDTQYF. The variable domain in full, with the rest retrieved from reference TRBV5-4 and TRBJ2-3, is ETGVTQSPTHLIKTRGQQVTLRCSSQSGHNTVSWYQQALGQGPQFIFQYYREEENGRGNFPPRFSGLQFPNYSSELNVNALELDDSALYLCASSITSSGPDTQYFGPGTRLTVL.

The V call is TRBV6-5, the J call TRBJ1-1; D possibly corresponds to TRBD1 (6 bases). V lost 4 bases and J 5 bases, leaving 17 bases between the germline ends. The V gene's germline CDR1 is MNHEY and CDR2 SVGAGI. The CDR3 is 15 amino acids. The CDR3 sequence: CASSSTPGHKTEAFF. The CDR3 DNA sequence: TGTGCCAGCAGTTCCACCCCGGGACACAAAACTGAAGCTTTCTTT.